This paragraph covers one T cell receptor beta chain sequence. The clone's antigen remains unknown. No base quality values were provided; no much bigger clone lies one nucleotide off. The library relied on 5' RACE. TCRdb names Illumina HiSeq 2500 as the instrument used. A second PCR of about 6 to 11 cycles was run with a J-beta primer mix and a sample-barcoded 5' primer. Each TCR beta cDNA molecule received a unique molecular identifier from a template-switch 5' adaptor carrying 12 random nucleotides. At least 2.5 million CDR3-containing paired-end reads were obtained from each sample. The Mint cDNA synthesis kit, primed by a TRBC-specific oligonucleotide, was used to synthesize first-strand cDNA from all RNA. Following uracil-DNA glycosylase treatment, all cDNA underwent a first 18-cycle PCR with the universal primers M1SS and BC2_uni_R. The study's own analysis went as follows. Each sample was normalized by randomly selecting 1 million high-quality reads, each carrying a distinct molecular identifier. Instead of being binned into consensus sequences, reads with shared molecular identifiers were discarded. MiTCR, with a Q25 quality threshold and the strictest error-elimination algorithm, was used for CDR3 identification, clonotype clustering and error correction. A nonparametric unseen species model with Euler transformation was used to estimate a lower bound on total TCR beta diversity. TCRdb trimmed the raw reads at Q25, called clones with MiXCR and kept productive beta chains. Each CDR3 protein appears once, grouped with its most common genes and DNA. The V and J calls come from TCRdb's annotation, not from the publication. The sample contains under 2,000,000 distinct CDR3 sequences, roughly 52% of them found a single time. The ten largest clones represent roughly 2.1% of the sample.

The roughly 42 donors, aged about 6 to 100 years, were systemically healthy Caucasian individuals from Russia. Each donor gave approximately 9.3 milliliters of peripheral blood, collected into EDTA-treated Vacutainer tubes. Ficoll-Paque density-gradient centrifugation was used to isolate PBMCs, with at least 7 million per sample. Total RNA, at least 6 micrograms per sample, was extracted from PBMCs with Trizol reagent. For every donor, an aliquot of PBMCs went through flow cytometry to measure the percentages of naive CD45RAhigh/CD27high T cells. The entry originates in a study of blood T cells in healthy people across ages (dated by TCRdb to about 2015). In terms of the full investigation: In model experiments, template switching captured roughly one uniquely barcoded TCR beta cDNA molecule for every two T cells. To avoid experimental bias, donors of different ages were randomly spread across the sequencing lanes. The donors were split into four age groups: young (average approximately 16 years), middle-aged (39), aged (62) and long-lived (over 80). Using deep sequencing normalized with unique cDNA molecular identifiers, the study measured how TCR beta repertoire diversity changes with age. Using the same blood draw, the study looked at two additional independent replicas of 1 million unique cDNA reads for two donors, one aged 18 to 29 and the other aged 80 or older. The research as a whole found: Observed TCR beta diversity per million T cells fell roughly linearly with age, and a significant reduction was already apparent by age roughly 41. Estimates of total diversity based on one million sequenced T cells were considered lower bounds and underestimates. Since profiling was done on bulk unsorted PBMCs, naive and antigen-experienced compartments could not be conclusively compared. Compared with the aged group, the long-lived group had more naive CD4+ T cells, fewer expanded clones and increased TCR diversity, suggesting age selection. Donor CMV infection status was unknown, potentially confounding age-related changes in expanded clonotypes. The percentage of naive T cells measured by flow cytometry correlated strongly with observed TCR beta diversity.

Reading from cysteine to phenylalanine, the CDR3 counts 13 amino acids. The kept DNA is CDR3 alone, 39 bases in frame from the first base. According to the germline V gene, CDR1 reads MNHEY and CDR2 reads SVGAGI. V is shortened by 5 bases, J by 7 bases, and the region joining them spans 15 bases. The receptor was derived from a woman in her thirties or forties in good health. Recombination connected TRBV6-5 to TRBJ2-7; the D gene may be TRBD1 or TRBD2, since each aligns over 5 bases. Sequencing input: blood. This receptor has the CDR3 CASSDKKGREQYF. The DNA sequence is TGTGCCAGCAGTGACAAAAAGGGACGGGAGCAGTACTTC.